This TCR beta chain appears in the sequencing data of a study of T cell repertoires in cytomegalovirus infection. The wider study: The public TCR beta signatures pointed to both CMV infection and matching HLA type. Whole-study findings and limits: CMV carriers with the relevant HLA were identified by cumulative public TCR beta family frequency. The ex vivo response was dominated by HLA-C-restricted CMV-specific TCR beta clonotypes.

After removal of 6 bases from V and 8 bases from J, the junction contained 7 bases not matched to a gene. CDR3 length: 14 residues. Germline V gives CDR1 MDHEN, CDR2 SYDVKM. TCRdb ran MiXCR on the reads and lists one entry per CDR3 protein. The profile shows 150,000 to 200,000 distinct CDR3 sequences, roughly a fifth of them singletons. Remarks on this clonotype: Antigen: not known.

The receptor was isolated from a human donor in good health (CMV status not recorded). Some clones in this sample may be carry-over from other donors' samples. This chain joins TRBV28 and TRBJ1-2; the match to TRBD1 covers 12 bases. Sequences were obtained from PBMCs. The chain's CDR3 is CASRGTGGAGGYTF. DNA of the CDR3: TGTGCCAGCAGGGGGACAGGGGGCGCTGGGGGCTACACCTTC.